A single sample is the source of the 10 T cell receptor beta chains below, sequenced in a study of identifying expanded T cells in peripheral blood. The protocol was immunoSEQ multiplex PCR, while the TCRdb copy is restricted to in-frame clones and leaves out a portion. This table holds around 63,000 clones, 80% to 90% found once. Specimen: blood. These receptors came from a person between 18 and 75 years old in good health.

The V gene is TRBV6-5, the J gene TRBJ2-1, with 10 positions matching TRBD1. Germline V gene data show CDR1 as MNHEY and CDR2 as SVGAGI. This CDR3 region has 14 residues. V dropped 4 bases and J dropped 3; count of bases not matched to a gene: 0. The chain's CDR3 is CASSWTGGYNEQFF. In nucleotides, the CDR3 is TGTGCCAGCAGTTGGACAGGGGGCTACAATGAGCAGTTCTTC.

This clone was seen only a few times. The chain uses TRBV5-1 and TRBJ2-7; tentatively, D is TRBD1 or TRBD2 (5 bases each). V was cut by 4 bases and J by 0 bases, with 20 bases left in between. Looked up from germline, CDR1 is SGHRS and CDR2 is YFSETQ. The CDR3 totals 17 residues. The DNA for the CDR3 is TGCGCCAGCAGCCCAGGTCTGACGGGGCGGAGCTCCTACGAGCAGTACTTC. Translation: CASSPGLTGRSSYEQYF. Full variable domain (rest looked up from reference TRBV5-1 and TRBJ2-7): KAGVTQTPRYLIKTRGQQVTLSCSPISGHRSVSWYQQTPGQGLQFLFEYFSETQRNKGNFPGRFSGRQFSNSRSEMNVSTLELGDSALYLCASSPGLTGRSSYEQYFGPGTRLTVT.

The chain has TRBV4-1 and TRBJ2-5; 7 bases map to TRBD1. Unmatched junction bases numbered 11, after V lost 0 bases and J lost 7 bases. The length of the CDR3 is 16 residues. Germline CDR1 reads MGHRA; CDR2 reads YSYEKL. Here the CDR3 reads CASSQDGQAPEWTQYF. CDR3 nucleotide sequence: TGCGCCAGCAGCCAAGACGGACAGGCCCCCGAATGGACCCAGTACTTC.

This chain connects TRBV2 to TRBJ1-4; no firm D call. V shed 4 bases and J shed 5 bases, with 11 bases lying between them. The CDR3 contains 14 residues. Germline V gene data show CDR1 as SNHLY and CDR2 as FYNNEI. CDR3 amino acids: CASSGDTANEKLFF. The CDR3 bases are TGTGCCAGCAGTGGTGACACCGCGAATGAAAAACTGTTTTTT.

The V and J genes are TRBV27 and TRBJ2-3; 8 bases fit TRBD2. This CDR3 spans 17 amino acids. CDR1 MNHEY and CDR2 SMNVEV come from the germline V gene (reference sequence). Unmatched junction bases numbered 11, after V lost 2 bases and J lost 4 bases. This CDR3 is CASSLLLAVPKPDTQYF. The DNA for the CDR3 is TGTGCCAGCAGTTTACTACTAGCGGTCCCGAAGCCAGATACGCAGTATTTT.

V is TRBV30 and J is TRBJ1-6; D ambiguous. The CDR3 spans 13 residues. Germline V CDR1 and CDR2: GTSNPN, SVGIG (reference sequence). The V and J ends lost 8 bases and 3 bases respectively, with 11 bases between them. In DNA form, the CDR3 reads TGTGCCCACCAGGACGGCTATAATTCACCCCTCCACTTT. It yields the protein CAHQDGYNSPLHF.

The rearrangement uses TRBV6-5 and TRBJ2-5, with 8 bases lining up with TRBD2. The V gene's germline CDR1 is MNHEY and CDR2 SVGAGI. Germline trimming cut 6 bases from V and 1 base from J; bases unmatched to any gene: 4. The length of the CDR3 is 14 residues. The CDR3 here is CASRHRGGQETQYF. The CDR3 coding sequence is TGTGCCAGCAGGCATCGGGGGGGCCAAGAGACCCAGTACTTC.

The V and J genes are TRBV7-9 and TRBJ2-7; D is perhaps TRBD1 or TRBD2 (5 bases each). The CDR3 runs 15 residues. CDR1 and CDR2 from the germline V gene are SEHNR and FQNEAQ (reference sequence). The V end was cut by 5 bases, the J end by 1 base, with 15 bases between. CDR3 in DNA: TGTGCCAGCAGCCAAGATAGGGGCGGGTCCTACGAGCAGTACTTC. Amino acid sequence: CASSQDRGGSYEQYF.

The rearrangement links TRBV5-6 to TRBJ1-2; tentative D call: TRBD1 (5 bases). Trimming pared 0 bases from V and 8 bases from J, leaving 11 bases between. The CDR3 spans 13 residues. Germline V CDR1 and CDR2: SGHDT, YYEEEE. The CDR3 DNA is TGTGCCAGCAGCTTGGCCCGGGGCAACGGCTACACCTTC. Residues: CASSLARGNGYTF.

The gene calls are TRBV30 and TRBJ2-5, with D perhaps matching TRBD1 (5 bases). Trimming cost V 0 bases and J 4 bases, with 9 bases left between them. Germline-derived CDR1 and CDR2 are GTSNPN and SVGIG (reference sequence). The CDR3 is 13 residues long. The CDR3 DNA sequence: TGTGCCTGGAGTGTATTTGGGGCAGAGACCCAGTACTTC. Its translation is CAWSVFGAETQYF.